This T cell receptor (beta chain) was documented in a study of blood T cell repertoires in COVID-19. Study information: Researchers got acute and convalescent COVID-19 samples from the United States, Italy and Spain. T cells, B-cell-depleted T cells, or PBMCs provided the cDNA or gDNA that served as material.

In the authors' methods: It was from reference gene primer amplification that nucleated cell counts were estimated. The protocol was immunoSEQ multiplex PCR, while the TCRdb copy is restricted to in-frame clones and leaves out a portion. The V and J calls and the clone size are those of that table, but D and trimming were determined from the DNA. The sample has roughly 55,000 clones, 80% to 95% seen once. CDR3 size: 16 residues. Between the trimmed V and J ends, which lost 5 bases and 2 bases, there was a span of 19 bases. Germline V CDR1 and CDR2: LNHDA, SQIVND (reference sequence). The chain joins TRBV19 to TRBJ2-7; no reliable D call. Sequencing was performed on peripheral blood. This clonotype originated in a human donor with active COVID-19. The donor label of this sample is uncertain. The CDR3 loop reads CASSVRVRLGTYEQYF. Here the CDR3 DNA reads TGTGCCAGTAGTGTCCGGGTTAGGTTGGGTACCTACGAGCAGTACTTC. The full variable domain, completed using reference TRBV19 and TRBJ2-7, is DGGITQSPKYLFRKEGQNVTLSCEQNLNHDAMYWYRQDPGQGLRLIYYSQIVNDFQKGDIAEGYSVSREKKESFPLTVTSAQKNPTAFYLCASSVRVRLGTYEQYFGPGTRLTVT.